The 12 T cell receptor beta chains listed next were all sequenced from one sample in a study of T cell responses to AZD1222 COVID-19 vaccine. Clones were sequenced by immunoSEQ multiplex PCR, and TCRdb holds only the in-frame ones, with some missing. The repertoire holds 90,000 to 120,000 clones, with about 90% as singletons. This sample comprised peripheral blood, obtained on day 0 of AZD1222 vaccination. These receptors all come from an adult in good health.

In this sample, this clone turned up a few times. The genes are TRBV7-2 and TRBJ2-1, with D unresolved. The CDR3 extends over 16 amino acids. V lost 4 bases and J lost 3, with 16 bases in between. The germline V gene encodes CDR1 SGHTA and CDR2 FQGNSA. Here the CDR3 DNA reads TGTGCCAGCAGCTCGTTCCCCCGTGGTCTCTACAATGAGCAGTTCTTC. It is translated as CASSSFPRGLYNEQFF.

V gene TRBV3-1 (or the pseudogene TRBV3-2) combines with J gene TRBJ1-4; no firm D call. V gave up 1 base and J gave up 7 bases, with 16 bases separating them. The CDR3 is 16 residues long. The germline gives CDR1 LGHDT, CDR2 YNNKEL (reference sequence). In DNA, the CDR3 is TGTGCCAGCAGCCAAGTATCCGAGGGTCTCGGTGAAAAACTGTTTTTT. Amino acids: CASSQVSEGLGEKLFF.

The CDR3 DNA reads TGTGCCAGCAGCCAGGGGGCGTCGATGGAGCAGTACTTC. Protein: CASSQGASMEQYF. The J gene is TRBJ2-7, the V gene TRBV6-2 or TRBV6-3, with TRBD1 identical over 8 bases. The CDR3 runs 13 residues. Germline V gives CDR1 MNHEY, CDR2 SVGEGT. V lost 6 bases, J lost 7 bases, and 8 bases stayed unmatched.

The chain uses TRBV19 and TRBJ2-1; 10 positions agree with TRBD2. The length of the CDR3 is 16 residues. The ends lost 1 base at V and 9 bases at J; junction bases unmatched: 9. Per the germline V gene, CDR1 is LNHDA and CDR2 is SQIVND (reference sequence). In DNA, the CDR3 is TGTGCCAGTAGTATAGGTGCGAATAGCGGGAGGATTGAGCAGTTCTTC. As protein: CASSIGANSGRIEQFF.

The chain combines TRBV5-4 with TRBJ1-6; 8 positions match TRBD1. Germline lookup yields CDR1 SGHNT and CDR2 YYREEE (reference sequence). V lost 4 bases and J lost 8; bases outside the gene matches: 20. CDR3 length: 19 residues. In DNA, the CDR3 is TGTGCCAGCAGCGACCCTGGGGGACAGGTCAATGTCCGAGATTCACCCCTCCACTTT. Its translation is CASSDPGGQVNVRDSPLHF.

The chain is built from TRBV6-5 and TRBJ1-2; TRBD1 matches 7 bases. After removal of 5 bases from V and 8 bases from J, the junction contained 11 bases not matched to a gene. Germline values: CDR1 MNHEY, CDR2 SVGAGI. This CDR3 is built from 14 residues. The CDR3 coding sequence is TGTGCCAGCAGTCCGGGACAGTCCTTTCGGGGCTACACCTTC. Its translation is CASSPGQSFRGYTF.

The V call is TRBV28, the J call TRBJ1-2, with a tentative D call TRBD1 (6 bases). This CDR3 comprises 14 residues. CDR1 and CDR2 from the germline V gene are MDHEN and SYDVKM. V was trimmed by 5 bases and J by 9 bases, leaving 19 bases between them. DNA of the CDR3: TGTGCCAGCAGTATACCCTCCGACAGGCCACGCTACACCTTC. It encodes CASSIPSDRPRYTF.

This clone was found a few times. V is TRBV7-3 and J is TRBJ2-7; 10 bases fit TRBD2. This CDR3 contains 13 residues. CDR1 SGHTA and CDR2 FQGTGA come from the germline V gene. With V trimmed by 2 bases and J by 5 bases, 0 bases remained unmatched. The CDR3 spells CASSLGLADEQYF. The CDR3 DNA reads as TGTGCCAGCAGCTTAGGACTAGCGGACGAGCAGTACTTC.

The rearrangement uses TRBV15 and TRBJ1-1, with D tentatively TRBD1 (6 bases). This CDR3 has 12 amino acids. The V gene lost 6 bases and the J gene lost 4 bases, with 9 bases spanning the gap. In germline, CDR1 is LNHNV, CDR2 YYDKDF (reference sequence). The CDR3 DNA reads TGTGCCACCAGGAGGGGGGGCACTGAAGCTTTCTTT. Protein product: CATRRGGTEAFF.

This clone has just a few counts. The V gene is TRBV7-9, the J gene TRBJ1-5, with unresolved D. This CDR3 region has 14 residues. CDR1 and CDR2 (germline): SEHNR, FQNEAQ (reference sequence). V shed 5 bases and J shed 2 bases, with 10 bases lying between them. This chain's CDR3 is CASSKGFGNQPQHF. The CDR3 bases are TGTGCCAGCAGCAAAGGGTTTGGCAATCAGCCCCAGCATTTT.

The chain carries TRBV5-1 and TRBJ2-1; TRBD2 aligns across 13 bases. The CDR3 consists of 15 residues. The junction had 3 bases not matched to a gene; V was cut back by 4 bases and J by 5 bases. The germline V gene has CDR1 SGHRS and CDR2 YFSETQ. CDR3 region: CASSGLAGVNNEQFF. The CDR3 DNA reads TGCGCCAGCAGCGGACTAGCGGGAGTCAACAATGAGCAGTTCTTC.

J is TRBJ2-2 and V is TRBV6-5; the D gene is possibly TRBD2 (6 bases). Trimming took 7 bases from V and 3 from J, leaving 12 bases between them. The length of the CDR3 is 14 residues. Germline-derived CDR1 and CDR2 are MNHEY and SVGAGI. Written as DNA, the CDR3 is TGTGCCAGCATCAAGGAGGGGCACACCGGGGAGCTGTTTTTT. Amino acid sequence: CASIKEGHTGELFF.